Detailed here is one T cell receptor (beta chain). The antigen remains unidentified. The data are from a study of T cells expressing NK-cell markers. Background on the study: TCR beta repertoires came from sorted CD3+CD56+NKG2C+, CD3+CD56+NKG2C- and CD3+CD56-NKG2C+ T cells.

TCR beta libraries carry UMIs added by 5'RACE template switching. TCRdb re-called the 5' RACE reads; one entry per CDR3 protein, DNA not given. This sample's table reports about 150,000 distinct CDR3 sequences. Study results and caveats: Expanded NKG2C+ T cell clones had unclear HCMV specificity. Once again these clonotypes came out on top in the CD3+CD56-NKG2C+ fraction of a handful of donors.

The TCR comes from a woman in her fifties or sixties in good health. The source material was blood T cells: a sorted CD56 or NKG2C T cell subset, CD4+ or CD8+ T cells, or bulk PBMC T cells (not recorded which).

The CDR3: CASSLGFRPGETEAFF. The chain carries TRBV13 and TRBJ1-1; the TCRdb call, TRBD1, lacks DNA for checking. The CDR3 covers 16 residues. Germline loops: CDR1 PRHDT, CDR2 FYEKMQ (reference sequence).